This TCR beta chain was recorded in a study of early T cells in non-severe SARS-CoV-2 infection. This clonotype occurred many times. Each CDR3 protein is one row after TCRdb ran MiXCR on the 5' RACE reads. In the table there are roughly 30,000 distinct CDR3 sequences, around 5.8% of which are singletons. CDR3 length equals 13 residues. The germline V gene has CDR1 GTSNPN and CDR2 SVGIG (reference sequence). V was cut by 2 bases and J by 5 bases, with 12 bases left in between. This specimen consisted of whole blood, obtained at baseline. The source is an adult who was a healthcare worker with PCR-confirmed SARS-CoV-2 infection or an uninfected control (not recorded which). This rearrangement joins TRBV30 to TRBJ1-2; the D is unclear. The CDR3, as DNA: TGTGCCTGGAGTCGTTTAGGGCCTTATGGCTACACCTTC. Its translation is CAWSRLGPYGYTF.